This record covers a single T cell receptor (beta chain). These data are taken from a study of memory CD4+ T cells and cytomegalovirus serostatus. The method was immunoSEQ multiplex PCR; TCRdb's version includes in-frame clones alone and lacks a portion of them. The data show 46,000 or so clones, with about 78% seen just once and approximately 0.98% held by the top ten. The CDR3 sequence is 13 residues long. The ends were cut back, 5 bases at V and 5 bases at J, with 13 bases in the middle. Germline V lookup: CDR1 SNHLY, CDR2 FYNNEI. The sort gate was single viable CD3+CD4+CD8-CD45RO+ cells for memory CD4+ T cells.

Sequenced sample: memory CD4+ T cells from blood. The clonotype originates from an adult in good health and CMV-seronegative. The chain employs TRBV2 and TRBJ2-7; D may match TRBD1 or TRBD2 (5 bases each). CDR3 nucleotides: TGTGCCAGCAGTCCCGGGACGGTTCACGAGCAGTACTTC. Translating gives CASSPGTVHEQYF.